These 8 T cell receptor beta chains were all obtained from the same sample, sequenced in a study of T cell responses to AZD1222 COVID-19 vaccine. Sequencing used immunoSEQ multiplex PCR; TCRdb keeps in-frame clones, though not all of them. The data show about 120,000 clones, more than 75% seen once. The sequenced sample was peripheral blood, obtained 28 days after the second AZD1222 dose. The source of these receptors is an adult who received the AZD1222 COVID-19 vaccine.

CDR3 sequence: CASSLTSGARYEQYF. CDR3 DNA: TGTGCCAGCAGCTTAACGTCCGGGGCCCGATACGAGCAGTACTTC. V and J are TRBV7-3 and TRBJ2-7; D possibly matches TRBD1 or TRBD2 (5 bases each). CDR3 length equals 15 residues. V lost 0 bases and J 4 bases, leaving 13 bases between the germline ends. Germline values: CDR1 SGHTA, CDR2 FQGTGA.

This chain connects TRBV5-1 to TRBJ1-5, with D unresolved. The CDR3 runs to 17 residues. V lost 0 bases and J lost 9, with 22 bases in between. Looked up from germline, CDR1 is SGHRS and CDR2 is YFSETQ. The CDR3, as DNA: TGCGCCAGCAGCTTGGACCCCGGTACCTCAATTATAGCGCCCCAGCATTTT. It is translated as CASSLDPGTSIIAPQHF.

The V and J genes are TRBV28 and TRBJ1-3; 9 bases match TRBD1. The CDR3 length is 15 residues. The ends lost 5 bases at V and 4 bases at J; junction bases unmatched: 6. Germline values: CDR1 MDHEN, CDR2 SYDVKM. CDR3 loop: CASSLRQGEGNTIYF. CDR3 sequence (DNA): TGTGCCAGCAGTCTCAGACAGGGGGAGGGAAACACCATATATTTT.

The chain uses TRBV24-1 and TRBJ2-1; 7 positions match TRBD2. The length of the CDR3 is 16 residues. Trimming removed 7 bases from V and 3 bases from J; junction bases left unmatched: 11. Per the germline V gene, CDR1 is KGHDR and CDR2 is SFDVKD. In nucleotides, the CDR3 is TGTGCCACCAGCCGCCCCTCACGGGGGGACTACAATGAGCAGTTCTTC. This encodes CATSRPSRGDYNEQFF.

V and J are TRBV6-5 and TRBJ2-7; TRBD1 might be the D (6 bases). This CDR3 has 16 residues. From germline, CDR1 is MNHEY and CDR2 SVGAGI. Trimming left V 2 bases short and J 2 bases short, with 16 bases between. The CDR3 DNA reads TGTGCCAGCAGTTACAGGGCCGGGACACCCCCCTACGAGCAGTACTTC. It codes for CASSYRAGTPPYEQYF.

The CDR3 DNA reads TGTGCCAGCAGCAAAGGGGCTGGTGGCTACACCTTC. This sequence encodes CASSKGAGGYTF. The chain couples TRBV21-1 to TRBJ1-2; TRBD1 is the table's D call and was not checked against the DNA. TRBV21-1 is tagged as a pseudogene. The CDR3 is made up of 12 amino acids.

The chain couples TRBV19 to TRBJ1-5, with TRBD1 matching over 11 bases. The CDR3 spans 13 residues. The ends lost 9 bases at V and 6 bases at J; junction bases unmatched: 4. Germline V CDR1 and CDR2: LNHDA, SQIVND (reference sequence). CDR3 amino acids: CASSGQGAQPQHF. The DNA of the CDR3 is TGTGCCAGCAGTGGACAGGGGGCTCAGCCCCAGCATTTT.

This clone was recorded only once. The chain is built from TRBV19 and TRBJ1-5; possibly TRBD1 for D (6 bases). The CDR3 spans 17 residues. CDR1 is LNHDA and CDR2 is SQIVND in the germline V gene (reference sequence). Deletions cut 3 bases from V and 0 bases from J, with 15 bases between. The CDR3 sequence: CASSIFRGMGSNQPQHF. CDR3 DNA sequence: TGTGCCAGTAGTATCTTCAGGGGAATGGGTAGCAATCAGCCCCAGCATTTT.